What follows are 13 T cell receptor beta chains derived from one specimen sequenced in a study of cytomegalovirus exposure and HLA in healthy donors. PCR was performed using 60 Vbeta and 13 Jbeta primers. Sequencing was performed with immunoSEQ multiplex PCR; in TCRdb, only in-frame clones are kept and a portion is missing. The repertoire includes around 92,000 clones, 81% of them detected once, and 1% to 1.5% sits in the top ten. The material sequenced was PBMCs. All receptors come from a girl between 2 and 10 years old in good health and CMV-seropositive.

The CDR3 region is CASSLLATGEYGYTF. CDR3 coding DNA: TGTGCCAGCAGCTTACTCGCGACAGGGGAGTATGGCTACACCTTC. V usage is TRBV7-9 and J usage is TRBJ1-2, with 8 positions matching TRBD1. Germline loops: CDR1 SEHNR, CDR2 FQNEAQ (reference sequence). CDR3 size: 15 residues. Trimming at V came to 2 bases and at J to 5 bases, leaving 7 bases not matched to a gene.

This rearrangement joins TRBV6-5 to TRBJ1-1, with 7 positions matching TRBD1. Germline trimming cut 2 bases from V and 3 bases from J; bases unmatched to any gene: 6. The CDR3 consists of 15 residues. CDR1 and CDR2 (germline): MNHEY, SVGAGI. The CDR3 spells CASSYRRGPYTEAFF. The CDR3 DNA is TGTGCCAGCAGTTACCGAAGGGGGCCGTACACTGAAGCTTTCTTT.

The chain employs TRBV30 and TRBJ1-4; 7 bases match TRBD1. With 4 bases clipped from V and 0 bases from J, the junction kept 14 bases outside the gene matches. CDR3 length: 18 amino acids. Looked up from germline, CDR1 is GTSNPN and CDR2 is SVGIG (reference sequence). The CDR3 protein is CAWTLRFGQAPTNEKLFF. CDR3 bases: TGTGCCTGGACCTTAAGATTCGGACAGGCTCCAACTAATGAAAAACTGTTTTTT.

The gene calls are TRBV5-4 and TRBJ1-1; 11 bases are shared with TRBD1. This CDR3 is built from 13 residues. CDR1 is SGHNT, CDR2 YYREEE, per germline (reference sequence). V shed 5 bases and J 6 bases; nucleotides not matched to a gene: 3. CDR3 amino acids: CASRWDRGSEAFF. CDR3 nucleotides: TGTGCCAGCAGGTGGGACAGGGGGTCTGAAGCTTTCTTT.

The chain employs TRBV6-5 and TRBJ1-2, with D perhaps TRBD1 (5 bases). Germline CDR1 is MNHEY and CDR2 is SVGAGI. Trimming pared 3 bases from V and 7 bases from J, leaving 21 bases between. This CDR3 is built from 16 residues. This CDR3 is CASSYSGEAFYGGYTF. The DNA of the CDR3 is TGTGCCAGCAGTTATTCGGGGGAGGCCTTCTATGGTGGCTACACCTTC.

V is TRBV19 and J is TRBJ2-3; TRBD2 matches at 10 bases. There are 15 residues in the CDR3. With V trimmed by 4 bases and J by 0 bases, 1 base remained unmatched. Germline CDR1 reads LNHDA; CDR2 reads SQIVND (reference sequence). DNA of the CDR3: TGTGCCAGTAGTACGACTAGCGGGAGCACAGATACGCAGTATTTT. This translates into CASSTTSGSTDTQYF.

The CDR3 is CASSEKAGDQPQHF. DNA of the CDR3: TGTGCCAGCAGTGAAAAGGCGGGGGATCAGCCCCAGCATTTT. V and J are TRBV25-1 and TRBJ1-5, with a possible D match to TRBD1 (5 bases). CDR3 length equals 14 residues. V was shortened by 2 bases and J by 5 bases, with 10 bases between the two germline ends. CDR1 is MGHDK, CDR2 SYGVNS, per germline.

The chain employs TRBV21-1 and TRBJ1-2. TRBV21-1 is flagged as a pseudogene. The CDR3 is made up of 15 amino acids. CDR3 coding DNA: TGTGCCAGCAGCCCTAGCTCCGGCAGGCCCTATGGCTACACCTTC. It yields the protein CASSPSSGRPYGYTF.

This chain links TRBV13 with TRBJ2-1; 7 positions match TRBD2. The ends lost 7 bases at V and 9 bases at J; junction bases unmatched: 3. This CDR3 has 11 residues. The V gene's germline CDR1 is PRHDT and CDR2 FYEKMQ (reference sequence). The CDR3 sequence: CASNWEGEQFF. The CDR3 region has the DNA TGTGCCAGCAACTGGGAGGGTGAGCAGTTCTTC.

The rearrangement joins TRBV11-2 to TRBJ1-2, with D unclear. V was shortened by 5 bases and J by 4 bases, with 17 bases between the two germline ends. Germline CDR1 is SGHAT and CDR2 is FQNNGV. The CDR3 is 15 residues long. DNA of the CDR3: TGTGCCAGCAGCCGTCCCCCAAGGGAGCCCTATGGCTACACCTTC. Protein product: CASSRPPREPYGYTF.

The chain has TRBV28 and TRBJ1-5; perhaps TRBD1 as D (6 bases). Germline CDR1 MDHEN, CDR2 SYDVKM. Trimming stripped 5 bases from V and 1 base from J, with 12 bases between. CDR3 size: 15 residues. CDR3 sequence: CASSLSTGSNQPQHF. CDR3 coding DNA: TGTGCCAGCAGTCTAAGTACAGGGAGCAATCAGCCCCAGCATTTT.

The chain has TRBV5-1 and TRBJ2-1; 7 nucleotides agree with TRBD2. Per germline, CDR1 SGHRS and CDR2 YFSETQ. This CDR3 has 14 amino acids. The V segment lost 8 bases and the J segment 0 bases; nucleotides outside the gene matches: 5. In DNA form, the CDR3 reads TGCGCCAGTCAAGGCGGGAGCTCCTACAATGAGCAGTTCTTC. It codes for CASQGGSSYNEQFF.

The chain combines TRBV30 with TRBJ2-3; D gene ambiguous. V lost 0 bases, J lost 1 base, and 11 bases lay in between. The V gene's germline CDR1 is GTSNPN and CDR2 SVGIG (reference sequence). CDR3 length: 15 amino acids. The CDR3 sequence is CAWSVASSGTDTQYF. The DNA of the CDR3 is TGTGCCTGGAGTGTAGCGAGTTCTGGCACAGATACGCAGTATTTT.